The rows below give T cell receptor beta chains drawn from one sample of a study of shared clonotypes between healthy human individuals. Using immunoSEQ multiplex PCR, the repertoire was profiled, and TCRdb retains in-frame clones only, with some absent. The top ten hold more than 0.1% of the sample, which has under 2,500,000 clones, approximately 96% seen once. The sequencing sample was made of naive CD4+ T cells sorted from blood. Source of these receptors: a young man in good health. The CDR3 runs from the conserved cysteine through the conserved F or W. The D gene is left open where the match is weak. The size entry is marked missing in some rows and otherwise reads once, few, many or a size class.

length	size	J	D	V	DNA	CDR3
17	-	TRBJ2-1	TRBD2	TRBV4-1	TGCGCCAGCAGCCACAGGGATGGGAGACTAGCAACCAATGAGCAGTTCTTC	CASSHRDGRLATNEQFF
15	once	TRBJ2-5	-	TRBV5-1	TGCGCCAGCAGCTCCGACCCAGCCGGAGAGGAGACCCAGTACTTC	CASSSDPAGEETQYF
13	-	TRBJ1-5	TRBD1	TRBV6-1	TGTGCCAGCAGCAGGACAGGGCATCAGCCCCAGCATTTT	CASSRTGHQPQHF
14	-	TRBJ1-2	TRBD1	TRBV6-5	TGTGCCAGCAGTCGGGACAGAAGGAACTATGGCTACACCTTC	CASSRDRRNYGYTF
15	once	TRBJ2-2	TRBD1	TRBV10-3	TGTGCCATCAGTGGAGGGACAGGAGACACCGGGGAGCTGTTTTTT	CAISGGTGDTGELFF
14	-	TRBJ2-1	-	TRBV25-1	TGTGCCAGCAGTAACCCGCCGTCCTACAATGAGCAGTTCTTC	CASSNPPSYNEQFF
17	-	TRBJ2-7	TRBD2	TRBV14	TGTGCCAGCAGCCAAGTGTCACTAGCGGGAATCCCCTACGAGCAGTACTTC	CASSQVSLAGIPYEQYF
16	-	TRBJ2-4	TRBD2	TRBV27	TGTGCCAGCAGTTTCCCTGGACTAGCGGGAGAGTACATTCAGTACTTC	CASSFPGLAGEYIQYF
15	-	TRBJ2-7	-	TRBV6-1	TGTGCCAGCAACATCGGCGCGGGGGCGAGCTACGAGCAGTACTTC	CASNIGAGASYEQYF
15	-	TRBJ2-7	TRBD1	TRBV16	TGTGCCAGCAGCCCCGCCGGGGACAGGGCCGGCGAGCAGTACTTC	CASSPAGDRAGEQYF
15	-	TRBJ2-7	TRBD2	TRBV7-2	TGTGCCAGCAGCTCGACTAGCGGGGACCCCTACGAGCAGTACTTC	CASSSTSGDPYEQYF
10	-	TRBJ2-5	-	TRBV29-1	TGCAGCGTTGAATATGTGACCCAGTACTTC	CSVEYVTQYF
14	-	TRBJ2-3	-	TRBV4-3	TGCGCCAGCAGCCAAGGAAAACGCACAGATACGCAGTATTTT	CASSQGKRTDTQYF
14	-	TRBJ1-4	-	TRBV25-1	TGTGCCAGCTCGAAGGGGCAGCATAATGAAAAACTGTTTTTT	CASSKGQHNEKLFF
13	-	TRBJ2-1	-	TRBV10-1	TGCGCCAGCAGTGAGTTAGAAGGGGATGAGCAGTTCTTC	CASSELEGDEQFF
15	-	TRBJ2-2	TRBD1	TRBV9	TGTGCCAGCAGCGTAGGTGACAGGGGGCCCGGGGAGCTGTTTTTT	CASSVGDRGPGELFF
15	-	TRBJ2-7	-	TRBV5-1	TGCGCCAGCAGCTTGGAAACCGGGACATCTTACGAGCAGTACTTC	CASSLETGTSYEQYF
13	-	TRBJ2-7	-	TRBV6-1	TGTGCCAGCAGCCATGAGTACTCCTACGAGCAGTACTTC	CASSHEYSYEQYF
12	-	TRBJ2-5	-	TRBV6-5	TGTGCCAGCAGCGCCGGTAGGGAGACCCAGTACTTC	CASSAGRETQYF
14	-	TRBJ1-5	-	TRBV18	TGTGCCAGCTCACCCGGACAAAGCAATCAGCCCCAGCATTTT	CASSPGQSNQPQHF
14	-	TRBJ2-2	-	TRBV19	TGTGCCAGTAGGCCGCCCGGGAACACCGGGGAGCTGTTTTTT	CASRPPGNTGELFF
16	-	TRBJ2-7	-	TRBV7-2	TGTGCCAGCACAATTACCGGGGTTCCCCTCTCCTACGAGCAGTACTTC	CASTITGVPLSYEQYF
15	-	TRBJ2-7	TRBD1	TRBV15	TGTGCCACCAGCAGGGGACAGGTTGTGAACTACGAGCAGTACTTC	CATSRGQVVNYEQYF
15	-	TRBJ2-3	TRBD2	TRBV28	TGTGCCAGCATTACGCGGGGGGCCTACACAGATACGCAGTATTTT	CASITRGAYTDTQYF
13	-	TRBJ2-3	-	TRBV5-1	TGCGCCAGCAGCTTGAGCAGCACAGATACGCAGTATTTT	CASSLSSTDTQYF
12	-	TRBJ2-3	-	TRBV15	TGTGCCACCAGCGTAAAGGGTAATACGCAGTATTTT	CATSVKGNTQYF
15	-	TRBJ1-5	-	TRBV6-5	TGTGCCAGCAGTTACTCTAGGGGGGGCGGACAGCCCCAGCATTTT	CASSYSRGGGQPQHF
13	-	TRBJ1-5	TRBD1	TRBV30	TGTGCCTGGAGTTCAGGGGGTCCTCAGCCCCAGCATTTT	CAWSSGGPQPQHF
12	-	TRBJ2-7	-	TRBV10-3	TGTGCCATCAGTGAGTCGCTCTACGAGCAGTACTTC	CAISESLYEQYF
14	-	TRBJ1-4	-	TRBV7-2	TGTGCCAGCAGCGTCATCGGTCCAAATGAAAAACTGTTTTTT	CASSVIGPNEKLFF
17	-	TRBJ2-5	TRBD2	TRBV19	TGTGCCAGTAGTCGAGCCGGGACTAGCCGTGGGCGGGAGACCCAGTACTTC	CASSRAGTSRGRETQYF
15	-	TRBJ1-4	-	TRBV6-6	TGTGCCAGCAGCCCGGAATGGGGTCGGGGAGAAAAACTGTTTTTT	CASSPEWGRGEKLFF
14	-	TRBJ1-5	-	TRBV6-1	TGTGCCAGCAGTGTGTGGGGGGGAGATCAGCCCCAGCATTTT	CASSVWGGDQPQHF
14	-	TRBJ1-1	-	TRBV6-6	TGTGCCAGCAGTCCTACAGGTCGGAACACTGAAGCTTTCTTT	CASSPTGRNTEAFF
14	-	TRBJ2-7	TRBD1	TRBV29-1	TGCAGCGTTGAAGAATGGACAGGGTCGGCCGAGCAGTACTTC	CSVEEWTGSAEQYF
13	once	TRBJ2-7	-	TRBV23-1	TGCGCCAGCAGTCAATCACGGGAGAACGAGCAGTACTTC	CASSQSRENEQYF
16	once	TRBJ2-1	TRBD1	TRBV28	TGTGCCAGCAGTCTCTCCGGGACAGGTCGCTACAATGAGCAGTTCTTC	CASSLSGTGRYNEQFF
16	-	TRBJ2-7	TRBD1	TRBV9	TGTGCCAGCAGCGCGAGGCCTGGGGACAGGGGTGGCGAGCAGTACTTC	CASSARPGDRGGEQYF
13	-	TRBJ1-2	-	TRBV5-1	TGCGCCAGCAGCTTGGTGACCGACTATGGCTACACCTTC	CASSLVTDYGYTF
15	-	TRBJ1-6	-	TRBV28	TGTGCCAGCAGGGGCCGGAGCTCCTATAATTCACCCCTCCACTTT	CASRGRSSYNSPLHF
13	-	TRBJ2-2	-	TRBV2	TGTGCCAGCATTCCCTCGGTGGCCGGGGAGCTGTTTTTT	CASIPSVAGELFF
14	-	TRBJ1-3	TRBD1	TRBV6-5	TGTGCCAGCAGTTACACGGACAGGGGAGGCACCATATATTTT	CASSYTDRGGTIYF
13	once	TRBJ2-5	-	TRBV2	TGTGCCAGCGGGCTGGGAGGAGCTGAGACCCAGTACTTC	CASGLGGAETQYF
15	-	TRBJ2-2	TRBD2	TRBV6-6	TGTGCCAGCAGTTCTGGGACTAGCTGGACCGGGGAGCTGTTTTTT	CASSSGTSWTGELFF
13	-	TRBJ1-6	-	TRBV11-2	TGTGCCAGCAGCTTAGATGTTCATTCACCCCTCCACTTT	CASSLDVHSPLHF
14	-	TRBJ1-1	TRBD1	TRBV29-1	TGCAGCGTTGAGGTCAGGGGGTTATACACTGAAGCTTTCTTT	CSVEVRGLYTEAFF
15	-	TRBJ2-4	-	TRBV18	TGTGCCAGCTCACCAGGGGGCGCGACCAAAAACATTCAGTACTTC	CASSPGGATKNIQYF
17	once	TRBJ2-5	TRBD2	TRBV6-1	TGTGCCAGCAGTGAAGGGGGTAGCGGGAGTGGCGTCGTGACCCAGTACTTC	CASSEGGSGSGVVTQYF
13	-	TRBJ2-2	TRBD2	TRBV7-2	TGTGCCACAAGCGGGAGGCTCACCGGGGAGCTGTTTTTT	CATSGRLTGELFF
14	-	TRBJ2-3	-	TRBV5-1	TGCGCCAGCAGCTTGCTGGGTAGCACAGATACGCAGTATTTT	CASSLLGSTDTQYF
16	once	TRBJ1-3	-	TRBV6-1	TGTGCCAGCAGTGAAGCGGTCGGGGTAGGCGGAAACACCATATATTTT	CASSEAVGVGGNTIYF
16	-	TRBJ1-6	TRBD1	TRBV9	TGTGCCAGCAGCGTGGAAGACGGACAGGGTTATTCACCCCTCCACTTT	CASSVEDGQGYSPLHF
13	-	TRBJ1-5	-	TRBV2	TGTGCCAGCAGTGAAGGGGGTACTCAGCCCCAGCATTTT	CASSEGGTQPQHF
13	-	TRBJ1-2	-	TRBV28	TGTGCCACCTTCCGAGGGGACGGCTATGGCTACACCTTC	CATFRGDGYGYTF